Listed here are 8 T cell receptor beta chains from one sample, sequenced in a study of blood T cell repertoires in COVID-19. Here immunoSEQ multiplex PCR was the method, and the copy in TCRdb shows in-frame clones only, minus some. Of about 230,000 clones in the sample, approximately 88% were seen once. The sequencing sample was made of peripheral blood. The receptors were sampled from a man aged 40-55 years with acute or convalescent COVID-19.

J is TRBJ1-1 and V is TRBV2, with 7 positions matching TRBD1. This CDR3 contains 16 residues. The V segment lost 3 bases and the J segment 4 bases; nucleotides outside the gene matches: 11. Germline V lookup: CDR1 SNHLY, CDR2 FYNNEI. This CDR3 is CASSDIFDRVGTEAFF. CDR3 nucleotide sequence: TGTGCCAGCAGTGATATATTCGACAGGGTGGGCACTGAAGCTTTCTTT.

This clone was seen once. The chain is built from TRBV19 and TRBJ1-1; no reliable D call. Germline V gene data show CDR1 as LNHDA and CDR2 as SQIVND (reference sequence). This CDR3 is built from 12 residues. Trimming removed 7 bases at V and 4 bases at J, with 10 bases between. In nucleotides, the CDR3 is TGTGCCAGTATTGATGGCGGCACTGAAGCTTTCTTT. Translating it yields CASIDGGTEAFF.

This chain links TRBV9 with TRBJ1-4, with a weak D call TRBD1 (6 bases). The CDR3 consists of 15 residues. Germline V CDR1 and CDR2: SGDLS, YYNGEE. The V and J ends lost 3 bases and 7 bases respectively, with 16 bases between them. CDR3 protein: CASSATRGSGEKLFF. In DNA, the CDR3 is TGTGCCAGCAGCGCCACGAGGGGGAGCGGTGAAAAACTGTTTTTT.

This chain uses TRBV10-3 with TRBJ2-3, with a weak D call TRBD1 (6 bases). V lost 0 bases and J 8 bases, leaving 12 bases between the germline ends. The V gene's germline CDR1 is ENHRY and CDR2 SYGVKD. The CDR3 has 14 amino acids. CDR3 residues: CAISESRGEGTQYF. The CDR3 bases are TGTGCCATCAGTGAGTCCAGGGGCGAGGGTACGCAGTATTTT.

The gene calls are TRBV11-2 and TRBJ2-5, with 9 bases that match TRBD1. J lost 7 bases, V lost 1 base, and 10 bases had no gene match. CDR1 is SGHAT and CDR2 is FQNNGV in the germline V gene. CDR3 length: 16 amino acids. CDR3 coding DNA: TGTGCCAGCAGCTTAGGTACCGGGACAGGGCTCCCGACCCAGTACTTC. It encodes CASSLGTGTGLPTQYF.

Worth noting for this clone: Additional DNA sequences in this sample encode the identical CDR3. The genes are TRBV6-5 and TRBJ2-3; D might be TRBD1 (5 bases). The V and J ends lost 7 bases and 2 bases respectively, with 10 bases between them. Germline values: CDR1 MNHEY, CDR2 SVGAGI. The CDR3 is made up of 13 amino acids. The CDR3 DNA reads TGTGCCAGCACCGGACAATCCACAGATACGCAGTATTTT. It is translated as CASTGQSTDTQYF.

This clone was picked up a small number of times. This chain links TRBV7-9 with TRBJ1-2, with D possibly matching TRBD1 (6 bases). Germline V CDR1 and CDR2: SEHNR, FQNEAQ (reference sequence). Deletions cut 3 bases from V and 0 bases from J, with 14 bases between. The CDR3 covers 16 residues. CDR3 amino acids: CASSLTGILANYGYTF. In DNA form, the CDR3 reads TGTGCCAGCAGCTTGACAGGAATCCTAGCTAACTATGGCTACACCTTC. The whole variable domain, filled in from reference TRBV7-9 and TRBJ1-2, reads DTGVSQNPRHKITKRGQNVTFRCDPISEHNRLYWYRQTLGQGPEFLTYFQNEAQLEKSRLLSDRFSAERPKGSFSTLEIQRTEQGDSAMYLCASSLTGILANYGYTFGSGTRLTVV.

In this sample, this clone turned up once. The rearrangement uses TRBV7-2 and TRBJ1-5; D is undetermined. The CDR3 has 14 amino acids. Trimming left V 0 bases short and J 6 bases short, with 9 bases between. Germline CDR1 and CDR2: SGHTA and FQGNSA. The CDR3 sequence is CASSLASSGQPQHF. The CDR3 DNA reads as TGTGCCAGCAGCTTAGCGAGTAGTGGTCAGCCCCAGCATTTT.